Listed below are T cell receptor beta chains from one sample, sequenced in a study of read filtering for tumor transcriptome and immune sequencing. Using its own MiXCR run on the reads, TCRdb lists one record per CDR3 protein. The table records about 63,000 distinct CDR3 sequences, about 14% of them present only once. What was sequenced was a population of CD138-negative cells sorted from bone marrow. These receptors were taken from a donor aged 40 or over with multiple myeloma. The CDR3 runs from the conserved cysteine through the conserved F or W. Fields, in order: clone size, D gene, J gene, V gene, CDR3 DNA, CDR3 protein. D genes are given only for firm matches. Rows may omit the clone size; those that give it use once, few, many or a size class.

clone_size: many; d_call: -; j_call: TRBJ2-2; v_call: TRBV6-2/TRBV6-3; cdr3_nt: TGTGCCAGCAGACCTCAGGGGGGAAGAATGAACACCGGGGAGCTGTTTTTT; cdr3_aa: CASRPQGGRMNTGELFF
clone_size: many; d_call: -; j_call: TRBJ2-7; v_call: TRBV28; cdr3_nt: TGTGCCAGCAGTTTTCTCCCCTACGAGCAGTACTTC; cdr3_aa: CASSFLPYEQYF
clone_size: many; d_call: -; j_call: TRBJ1-2; v_call: TRBV5-1; cdr3_nt: TGCGCCAGCAGCTTGACAGATTTGGATGGCTACACCTTC; cdr3_aa: CASSLTDLDGYTF
clone_size: many; d_call: TRBD1; j_call: TRBJ1-1; v_call: TRBV29-1; cdr3_nt: TGCAGCGTCCCCCGGGACAGGTTGAACACTGAAGCTTTCTTC; cdr3_aa: CSVPRDRLNTEAFF
clone_size: many; d_call: -; j_call: TRBJ2-7; v_call: TRBV20-1; cdr3_nt: TGCAGTGCTAGAAGGGGCTCCTACGAGCAGTACTTC; cdr3_aa: CSARRGSYEQYF
clone_size: many; d_call: -; j_call: TRBJ1-4; v_call: TRBV29-1; cdr3_nt: TGCAGCGTTGTGGTGCTCAATGAAAAACTGTTTTTT; cdr3_aa: CSVVVLNEKLFF
clone_size: many; d_call: -; j_call: TRBJ1-1; v_call: TRBV9; cdr3_nt: TGTGCCAGCAGCGAGGGGGGAGGCACTGAAGCTTTCTTT; cdr3_aa: CASSEGGGTEAFF
clone_size: -; d_call: TRBD1; j_call: TRBJ2-5; v_call: TRBV7-7; cdr3_nt: TGTGCTAGCAGCGAACAGGGGGGATTCGGCGAGACCCAGTACTTC; cdr3_aa: CASSEQGGFGETQYF
clone_size: many; d_call: TRBD1; j_call: TRBJ2-5; v_call: TRBV7-2; cdr3_nt: TGTGCCAGCAGCCCCGGACAGGGTCGGGAGACCCAGTACTTC; cdr3_aa: CASSPGQGRETQYF
clone_size: once; d_call: -; j_call: TRBJ2-1; v_call: TRBV4-3; cdr3_nt: TGCGCCAGCAGCCAAGATCTAGGCGGCAGCAGCTACAATGAGCAGTTCTTC; cdr3_aa: CASSQDLGGSSYNEQFF
clone_size: many; d_call: -; j_call: TRBJ2-7; v_call: TRBV28; cdr3_nt: TGTGCCAGCAGACCAACTCAGGGGAATCCCTACGAGCAGTACTTC; cdr3_aa: CASRPTQGNPYEQYF
clone_size: many; d_call: -; j_call: TRBJ2-7; v_call: TRBV3-1; cdr3_nt: TGTGCCAGCAGCTGGGTCGGCAAGGGGTCCCAGGAGGAGCAGTACTTC; cdr3_aa: CASSWVGKGSQEEQYF
clone_size: many; d_call: TRBD1; j_call: TRBJ1-2; v_call: TRBV30; cdr3_nt: TGTGCCTGGAGTACCCTCGGGGGGACAGGGGGATCAGGCTACACCTTC; cdr3_aa: CAWSTLGGTGGSGYTF
clone_size: many; d_call: TRBD2; j_call: TRBJ2-3; v_call: TRBV7-2; cdr3_nt: TGTGCCAGCAGCTTCTCCGCGGTAGCGGGAGCTCGTAGCACAGATACGCAGTATTTT; cdr3_aa: CASSFSAVAGARSTDTQYF
clone_size: many; d_call: TRBD1; j_call: TRBJ2-2; v_call: TRBV27; cdr3_nt: TGTGCCAGCAGACAGGGGCTTACGAACACCGGGGAGCTGTTTTTT; cdr3_aa: CASRQGLTNTGELFF
clone_size: many; d_call: TRBD2; j_call: TRBJ2-5; v_call: TRBV28; cdr3_nt: TGTGCCAGCAGTCATGACGGGGGGGGAGAGACCCAGTACTTC; cdr3_aa: CASSHDGGGETQYF
clone_size: -; d_call: TRBD1; j_call: TRBJ1-1; v_call: TRBV6-2/TRBV6-3; cdr3_nt: TGTGCCAGCAGTTACTCGACAGGGCTCGGATCTGAAGCTTTCTTT; cdr3_aa: CASSYSTGLGSEAFF
clone_size: many; d_call: TRBD1; j_call: TRBJ1-5; v_call: TRBV20-1; cdr3_nt: TGCAGTGCTAGAGATGGGACAGAGAATCAGCCCCAGCATTTT; cdr3_aa: CSARDGTENQPQHF
clone_size: -; d_call: TRBD1; j_call: TRBJ1-5; v_call: TRBV6-1; cdr3_nt: TGTGCCAGCAGTGAAGGGACAGGGGGCAAGCCCCAGCATTTT; cdr3_aa: CASSEGTGGKPQHF
clone_size: many; d_call: -; j_call: TRBJ2-3; v_call: TRBV29-1; cdr3_nt: TGCAGCTCCGGCCAGAGGGCAGATACGCAGTATTTT; cdr3_aa: CSSGQRADTQYF
clone_size: many; d_call: TRBD2; j_call: TRBJ2-1; v_call: TRBV6-2/TRBV6-3; cdr3_nt: TGTGCCAGCTTAAGCGGGGGGAGGGATGAGCAGTTCTTC; cdr3_aa: CASLSGGRDEQFF
clone_size: -; d_call: TRBD1; j_call: TRBJ1-2; v_call: TRBV6-1; cdr3_nt: TGTGCCAGCACCCGGGACAGGGAAAACTATGGCTACACCTTC; cdr3_aa: CASTRDRENYGYTF
clone_size: many; d_call: TRBD2; j_call: TRBJ2-3; v_call: TRBV2; cdr3_nt: TGTGCCAGCAGCGACGGACTAGCGGGATACCGAGGGTATTTT; cdr3_aa: CASSDGLAGYRGYF
clone_size: few; d_call: TRBD1; j_call: TRBJ1-2; v_call: TRBV7-9; cdr3_nt: TGTGCCAGCAGCGGCACAGGGGAGGAATATGGCTACACCTTC; cdr3_aa: CASSGTGEEYGYTF